These 18 T cell receptor beta chains originate from one sample sequenced in a study of blood T cell repertoires in COVID-19 (dated by TCRdb to 2018 to 2021). Libraries were built with the immunoSEQ multiplex PCR assay. The clones in this table, taken by TCRdb from immuneACCESS, are in-frame only. Not every clone is retained; where verified, under half of the shortfall comes from an unresolved V gene, and the cause of the rest is unknown. The sample table shows tens of thousands of clones, and roughly 79% are seen once. Around 15% of the sample is taken by the ten largest. The sequenced material came from peripheral blood. Receptors were obtained from a human donor in a cohort sampled during active COVID-19.

The chain links TRBV28 to TRBJ2-3, with 9 bases that match TRBD1. This CDR3 is built from 17 residues. The V and J ends lost 5 bases and 4 bases, in that order; junction bases with no gene match: 13. CDR1 and CDR2 from the germline V gene are MDHEN and SYDVKM. DNA for the CDR3: TGTGCCAGCAGTCCCCATGGCGGACAGGGGAGGTCAGATACGCAGTATTTT. As protein: CASSPHGGQGRSDTQYF. The full variable domain, in which reference TRBV28 and TRBJ2-3 provide the parts outside the CDR3, is DVKVTQSSRYLVKRTGEKVFLECVQDMDHENMFWYRQDPGLGLRLIYFSYDVKMKEKGDIPEGYSVSREKKERFSLILESASTNQTSMYLCASSPHGGQGRSDTQYFGPGTRLTVL.

The rearrangement uses TRBV2 and TRBJ1-2; unclear D gene. Trimming cost V 4 bases and J 4 bases, with 10 bases left between them. In germline, CDR1 is SNHLY, CDR2 FYNNEI. The CDR3 is 13 amino acids. The CDR3 DNA sequence: TGTGCCAGCAGTGGAAACAGAGTCTATGGCTACACCTTC. Translating it yields CASSGNRVYGYTF.

V gene TRBV19 combines with J gene TRBJ1-5, with 9 bases fitting TRBD1. V lost 5 bases, J lost 6 bases, and 8 bases stayed unmatched. The CDR3 is 15 residues long. In germline, CDR1 is LNHDA, CDR2 SQIVND (reference sequence). The CDR3 here is CASSPWTGERQPQHF. The DNA for the CDR3 is TGTGCCAGTAGTCCCTGGACAGGGGAGCGTCAGCCCCAGCATTTT.

The genes are TRBV7-8 and TRBJ2-1, with unresolved D. This CDR3 spans 18 amino acids. V was cut by 4 bases and J by 0 bases, with 19 bases left in between. Per the germline V gene, CDR1 is SGHVS and CDR2 is FQNEAQ. The CDR3 DNA reads TGTGCCAGCAGCTCCATGCAGTTGGTCGGCGGCTCCTACAATGAGCAGTTCTTC. Translation: CASSSMQLVGGSYNEQFF.

This chain uses TRBV6-5 with TRBJ2-3; TRBD1 agrees at 9 bases. The V gene's germline CDR1 is MNHEY and CDR2 SVGAGI. The ends lost 10 bases at V and 4 bases at J; junction bases unmatched: 9. The CDR3 totals 14 residues. The CDR3 spells CATSMTGGSDTQYF. CDR3 sequence (DNA): TGTGCCACCTCGATGACAGGGGGATCAGATACGCAGTATTTT.

The chain combines TRBV5-1 with TRBJ2-1; maybe TRBD2 (6 bases). Germline CDR1 reads SGHRS; CDR2 reads YFSETQ. The CDR3 covers 16 residues. Trimming shortened V by 4 bases and J by 9 bases, and 23 bases separated the two germline ends. CDR3 DNA: TGCGCCAGCAGCCTTCGGCCGATAGCGGAGGTACCTGAGCAGTTCTTC. The encoded protein is CASSLRPIAEVPEQFF.

The chain links TRBV5-1 to TRBJ2-6, with TRBD1 identical over 10 bases. Germline CDR1 and CDR2: SGHRS and YFSETQ. J gave up 4 bases and V 2 bases, and 9 bases lay outside the gene matches. The CDR3 consists of 18 residues. Here the CDR3 reads CASSLRDRGRDGANVLTF. CDR3 DNA sequence: TGCGCCAGCAGCTTACGGGACAGGGGCAGGGACGGGGCCAACGTCCTGACTTTC.

The V call is TRBV2, the J call TRBJ1-1, with D perhaps matching TRBD1 (6 bases). This CDR3 contains 16 residues. CDR1 and CDR2 from the germline V gene are SNHLY and FYNNEI. Trimming removed 7 bases from V and 1 base from J, with 19 bases in between. CDR3 sequence (DNA): TGTGCCAGCAAAGGGGGTCAGGGGACGGGGAACACTGAAGCTTTCTTT. This sequence encodes CASKGGQGTGNTEAFF.

This chain links TRBV27 with TRBJ2-4, with TRBD2 matching 9 bases. Losses at the gene ends were 5 bases for V and 6 bases for J; bases not matched to a gene: 11. This CDR3 spans 16 amino acids. Looked up from germline, CDR1 is MNHEY and CDR2 is SMNVEV (reference sequence). The CDR3 bases are TGTGCCAGCAGTGTATTGGCGGGGGGGCGTGGAAACATTCAGTACTTC. Encoded protein: CASSVLAGGRGNIQYF.

The chain has TRBV7-8 and TRBJ1-2, with unresolved D. From germline, CDR1 is SGHVS and CDR2 FQNEAQ. Trimming removed 5 bases at V and 7 bases at J, with 20 bases between. The CDR3 has 15 residues. CDR3 sequence: CASSGRIDGRSGYTF. DNA for the CDR3: TGTGCCAGCAGCGGGAGGATTGACGGGCGGTCTGGCTACACCTTC.

This chain joins TRBV5-4 and TRBJ2-1; TRBD2 aligns across 14 bases. V was clipped by 3 bases and J by 11 bases; unmatched bases: 7. The length of the CDR3 is 15 residues. Germline CDR1 SGHNT, CDR2 YYREEE (reference sequence). The CDR3 DNA sequence: TGTGCCAGCAGCTCCGGGACTAGCGGGAGACGCAAGCAGTTCTTC. This gives the protein CASSSGTSGRRKQFF.

This rearrangement joins TRBV6-5 to TRBJ1-1, with 7 positions matching TRBD1. The CDR3 consists of 13 residues. J gave up 5 bases and V 6 bases, and 6 bases lay outside the gene matches. The germline V gene has CDR1 MNHEY and CDR2 SVGAGI. In DNA, the CDR3 is TGTGCCAGCAGAGGGACAGAGCGGACTGAAGCTTTCTTT. Residues: CASRGTERTEAFF.

The chain carries TRBV18 and TRBJ1-2; 10 bases are a match to TRBD1. V gave up 2 bases and J gave up 8 bases; unmatched junction bases: 11. The germline V gene has CDR1 KGHSH and CDR2 LQKENI. The CDR3 extends over 16 amino acids. CDR3 amino acids: CASSPTKTGGFGGYTF. DNA for the CDR3: TGTGCCAGCTCACCAACGAAGACAGGGGGCTTCGGCGGCTACACCTTC.

The V and J genes are TRBV2 and TRBJ2-6, with D unclear. The CDR3 consists of 14 residues. The germline gives CDR1 SNHLY, CDR2 FYNNEI. Between the trimmed V and J ends, which lost 6 bases and 0 bases, there was a span of 6 bases. The CDR3 nucleotides read TGTGCCAGCAGCCCGAGCTCTGGGGCCAACGTCCTGACTTTC. Its protein product is CASSPSSGANVLTF.

This clone came up a few times. V gene TRBV5-1 combines with J gene TRBJ2-7, with a weak D call TRBD1 (7 bases). This CDR3 region has 15 residues. Germline V lookup: CDR1 SGHRS, CDR2 YFSETQ. Trimming pared 0 bases from V and 4 bases from J, leaving 14 bases between. The CDR3 bases are TGCGCCAGCAGCTTGGGGGCGGGACAGCTATACGAGCAGTACTTC. As protein: CASSLGAGQLYEQYF.

This clone was recorded once. The chain couples TRBV3-1 (or the pseudogene TRBV3-2) to TRBJ2-2; the D gene is possibly TRBD1 (6 bases). Per the germline V gene, CDR1 is LGHDT and CDR2 is YNNKEL (reference sequence). The CDR3 is made up of 16 amino acids. V was shortened by 4 bases and J by 2 bases, with 14 bases between the two germline ends. CDR3 nucleotides: TGTGCCAGCAGCCTGAGGGGGATCCCAAACACCGGGGAGCTGTTTTTT. As protein: CASSLRGIPNTGELFF.

CDR3 coding DNA: TGTGCCAGCAGTCGGGGGACAGCCTTAAGCACAGATACGCAGTATTTT. Translation: CASSRGTALSTDTQYF. The chain carries TRBV28 and TRBJ2-3, with D perhaps matching TRBD1 (7 bases). CDR3 length equals 16 residues. V shed 5 bases and J shed 0 bases, with 15 bases lying between them. Germline loops: CDR1 MDHEN, CDR2 SYDVKM.

The chain couples TRBV2 to TRBJ2-3; tentatively, D is TRBD2 (6 bases). The CDR3 has 15 amino acids. Germline loops: CDR1 SNHLY, CDR2 FYNNEI. The V end was cut by 7 bases, the J end by 0 bases, with 14 bases between. The CDR3 reads CASTQEGLSTDTQYF. The CDR3 bases are TGTGCCAGCACCCAGGAGGGACTGAGCACAGATACGCAGTATTTT. Based on the CDR3 plus reference TRBV2 and TRBJ2-3, the full variable domain is EPEVTQTPSHQVTQMGQEVILRCVPISNHLYFYWYRQILGQKVEFLVSFYNNEISEKSEIFDDQFSVERPDGSNFTLKIRSTKLEDSAMYFCASTQEGLSTDTQYFGPGTRLTVL.